Listed below are T cell receptor beta chains from one sample, sequenced in a study of T-cell memory formation after mild COVID-19. From the 5' RACE reads, TCRdb called clonotypes with MiXCR, one entry per CDR3 protein. The table includes about 210,000 distinct CDR3 sequences, roughly a tenth detected once. Source material: PBMCs or a T cell subset sorted from them (not recorded which). These receptor sequences come from a man younger than 35 who had mild COVID-19 (a few samples of this study predate the infection). Cell type and time point are not known. The CDR3 runs from the conserved cysteine through the conserved F or W. Fields, in order: D gene, J gene, clone size, V gene, CDR3 DNA, CDR3 protein. The D gene is left open where the match is weak. Clone size is shown for a subset of rows, as once, few, many or a class of expanded clone.

NA TRBJ1-4 many TRBV7-2 TGTGCCAGCAGCCGTGCCGGCGCTGAAAAACTGTTTTTT CASSRAGAEKLFF
TRBD2 TRBJ2-3 many TRBV5-1 TGCGCCAGCAGCTTGTTGGCGGGGGGAACAGATACGCAGTATTTT CASSLLAGGTDTQYF
NA TRBJ1-5 many TRBV29-1 TGCAGCGCCAAACAGGGAAATCAGCCCCAGCATTTT CSAKQGNQPQHF
TRBD2 TRBJ2-1 NA TRBV30 TGTGCCTGGAGTGTATCGGCTAGCGGGGGGGCCGGTGAGCAGTTCTTC CAWSVSASGGAGEQFF
NA TRBJ1-2 NA TRBV10-3 TGTGCCATCAGTGAGGGGGCAACTAACTATGGCTACACCTTC CAISEGATNYGYTF
NA TRBJ2-7 few TRBV7-9 TGTGCCAGCAGCCCCCCCCCCCGGGGTGCCTACGAGCAGTACTTC CASSPPPRGAYEQYF
TRBD2 TRBJ2-1 NA TRBV6-2/TRBV6-3 TGTGCCAGCAGCCCTAGCGGGGGGGCGAATGAGCAGTTCTTC CASSPSGGANEQFF
NA TRBJ1-5 few TRBV3-1 TGTGCCAGCAGCCAGCAGGGTTACCAGCCCCAGCATTTT CASSQQGYQPQHF
NA TRBJ2-3 many TRBV7-2 TGTGCCAGCAGCTTAGTTGGGGGCGCAGATACGCAGTATTTT CASSLVGGADTQYF
NA TRBJ2-7 many TRBV5-1 TGCGCCAGCAGCCGCACTGGGACGGAGAGGTACGAGCAGTACTTC CASSRTGTERYEQYF
TRBD1 TRBJ2-5 many TRBV18 TGTGCCAGCTCACCGCCCGGGACAGGCCAAGAGACCCAGTACTTC CASSPPGTGQETQYF
NA TRBJ2-5 NA TRBV12-3/TRBV12-4 TGTGCCAGCAGACCACCTACTAGCCGGGAGACCCAGTACTTC CASRPPTSRETQYF
NA TRBJ2-5 few TRBV7-2 TGTGCCAGCAGCTTTCACCGGGAGACCCAGTACTTC CASSFHRETQYF
NA TRBJ1-4 NA TRBV20-1 TGCAGGGGAGACAGATGTAATGAAAAACTGTTTTTT CRGDRCNEKLFF
TRBD1 TRBJ1-2 few TRBV6-2/TRBV6-3 TGTGCCAGCAGTTATCTCCGGGACAGGATTTCTAACTATGGCTACACCTTC CASSYLRDRISNYGYTF
TRBD1 TRBJ1-5 NA TRBV5-6 TGTGCCAGCAGCTTGGACGCGACAGGGAAAGGCCAGCCCCAGCATTTT CASSLDATGKGQPQHF
NA TRBJ1-1 few TRBV5-1 TGCGCCAGCAGACGGGGGGCGCGGACTGAAGCTTTCTTT CASRRGARTEAFF
NA TRBJ1-2 few TRBV24-1 TGTGCCACCAGTGACTACAGGGAGGGCTACACCTTC CATSDYREGYTF
NA TRBJ2-5 NA TRBV20-1 TGCGGTGCCGTCGCGGGCCAAGAGACCCAGTACTTC CGAVAGQETQYF
NA TRBJ1-2 few TRBV10-3 TGTGCCATCAGTGAGTCGATTGCCGGTCATGGCTACACCTTC CAISESIAGHGYTF
NA TRBJ1-1 NA TRBV5-1 TGCGCCAGCAGCTTGGGACAAAGGGGCACTGAAGCTTTCTTT CASSLGQRGTEAFF
TRBD1 TRBJ2-3 few TRBV12-3/TRBV12-4 TGTGCCAGCAGCCGCGAACAGGGGAGCACAGATACGCAGTATTTT CASSREQGSTDTQYF
TRBD2 TRBJ2-5 few TRBV20-1 TGCAGTGCTTGTCGGACTAGCGGGGGATCCCAAGAGACCCAGTACTTC CSACRTSGGSQETQYF
TRBD2 TRBJ2-1 few TRBV28 TGTGCCAGCAGGGGGGTAGCGGGGAACTACAATGAGCAGTTCTTC CASRGVAGNYNEQFF